Sequencing of this T cell receptor beta chain was carried out in a study of OX40 agonist ivuxolimab in advanced cancers. Study-wide context: At 82.7% male, the cohort had a mean age of approximately 60 years, ranging from roughly 20 to 79. Checkpoint inhibitors had been given previously to around 38% of patients. Study-level points and caveats: With doses of 0.1 to 3.0 mg/kg, CD4+ and CD8+ blood T cells had undergone clonal expansion by week 6.

The CDR3 loop spans 17 amino acids. V was clipped by 0 bases and J by 0 bases, with 10 bases between them. Germline V CDR1 and CDR2: SGDLS, YYNGEE. A single count supports this clone. Its antigen is unidentified. The table came from immunoSEQ multiplex PCR; TCRdb's copy has only in-frame clones and leaves some out. The sample records approximately 77,000 clones, under 85% being singletons. Sampling of blood occurred at baseline, cycle 4 day 1, and cycle 7 day 1. The receptor comes from an adult with an advanced solid tumor such as melanoma, head and neck, liver or kidney cancer. This chain uses TRBV9 with TRBJ1-6; tentative D call: TRBD1 (5 bases). Sample: CD4+ or CD8+ T cells sorted from blood, taken in a trial of the OX40 agonist ivuxolimab. The CDR3 DNA reads as TGTGCCAGCAGCGTAGGCTTGGGGCACTCCTATAATTCACCCCTCCACTTT. Residues: CASSVGLGHSYNSPLHF.